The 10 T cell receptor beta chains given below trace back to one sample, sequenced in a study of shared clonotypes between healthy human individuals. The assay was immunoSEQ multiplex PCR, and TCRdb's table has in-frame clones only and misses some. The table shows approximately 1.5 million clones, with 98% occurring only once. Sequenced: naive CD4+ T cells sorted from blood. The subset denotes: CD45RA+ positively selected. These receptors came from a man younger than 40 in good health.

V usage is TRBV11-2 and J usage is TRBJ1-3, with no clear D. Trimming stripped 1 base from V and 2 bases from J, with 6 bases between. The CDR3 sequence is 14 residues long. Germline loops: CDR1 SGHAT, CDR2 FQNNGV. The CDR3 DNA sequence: TGTGCCAGCAGCTTAGGTGAAACTGGAAACACCATATATTTT. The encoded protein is CASSLGETGNTIYF.

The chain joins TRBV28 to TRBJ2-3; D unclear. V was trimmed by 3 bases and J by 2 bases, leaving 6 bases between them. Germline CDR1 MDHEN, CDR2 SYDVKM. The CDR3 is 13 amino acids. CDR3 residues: CASSFGLTDTQYF. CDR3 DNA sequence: TGTGCCAGCAGTTTTGGCCTCACAGATACGCAGTATTTT.

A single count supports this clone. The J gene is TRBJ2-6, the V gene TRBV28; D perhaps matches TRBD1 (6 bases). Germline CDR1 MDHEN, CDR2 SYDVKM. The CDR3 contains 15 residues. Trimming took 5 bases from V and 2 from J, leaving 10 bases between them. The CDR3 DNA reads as TGTGCCAGCAGTACACCAGGGGCTGGGGCCAACGTCCTGACTTTC. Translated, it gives CASSTPGAGANVLTF.

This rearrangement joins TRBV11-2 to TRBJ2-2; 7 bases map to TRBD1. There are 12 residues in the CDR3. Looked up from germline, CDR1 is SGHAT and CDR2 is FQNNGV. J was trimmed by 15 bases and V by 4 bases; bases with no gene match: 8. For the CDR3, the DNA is TGTGCCAGCAGCTCGTCGGGACAGAAGTTGTTTTTT. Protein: CASSSSGQKLFF. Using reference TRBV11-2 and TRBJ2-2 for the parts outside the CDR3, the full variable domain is EAGVAQSPRYKIIEKRQSVAFWCNPISGHATLYWYQQILGQGPKLLIQFQNNGVVDDSQLPKDRFSAERLKGVDSTLKIQPAKLEDSAVYLCASSSSGQKLFFGEGSRLTVL.

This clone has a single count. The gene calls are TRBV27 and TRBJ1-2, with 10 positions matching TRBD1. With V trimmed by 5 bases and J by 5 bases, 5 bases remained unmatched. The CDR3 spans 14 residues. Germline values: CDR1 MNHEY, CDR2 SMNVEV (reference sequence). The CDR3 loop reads CASSIRTGGYGYTF. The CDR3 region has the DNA TGTGCCAGCAGTATAAGGACAGGGGGGTATGGCTACACCTTC.

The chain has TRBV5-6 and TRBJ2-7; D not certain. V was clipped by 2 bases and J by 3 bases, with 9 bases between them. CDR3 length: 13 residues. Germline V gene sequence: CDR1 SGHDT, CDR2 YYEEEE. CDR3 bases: TGTGCCAGCAGCTTTCAGGAAATCTACGAGCAGTACTTC. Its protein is CASSFQEIYEQYF.

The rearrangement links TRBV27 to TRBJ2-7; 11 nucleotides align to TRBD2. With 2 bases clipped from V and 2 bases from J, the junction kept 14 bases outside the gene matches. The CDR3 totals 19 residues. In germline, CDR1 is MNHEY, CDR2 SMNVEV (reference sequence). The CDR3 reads CASSLRIAGGPSSAYEQYF. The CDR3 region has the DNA TGTGCCAGCAGTTTAAGAATAGCGGGAGGGCCAAGTAGCGCCTACGAGCAGTACTTC.

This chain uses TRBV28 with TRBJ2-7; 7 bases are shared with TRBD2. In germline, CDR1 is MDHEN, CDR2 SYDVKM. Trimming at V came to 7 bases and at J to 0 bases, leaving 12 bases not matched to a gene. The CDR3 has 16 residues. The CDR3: CASTFTAGRASYEQYF. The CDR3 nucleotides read TGTGCCAGCACCTTTACGGCTGGGAGGGCCTCCTACGAGCAGTACTTC.

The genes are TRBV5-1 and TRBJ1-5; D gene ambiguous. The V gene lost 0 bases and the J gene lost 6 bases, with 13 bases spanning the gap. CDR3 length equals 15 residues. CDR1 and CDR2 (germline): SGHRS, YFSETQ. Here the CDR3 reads CASSLDSSEGQPQHF. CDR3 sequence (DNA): TGCGCCAGCAGCTTGGATTCCTCGGAGGGTCAGCCCCAGCATTTT.

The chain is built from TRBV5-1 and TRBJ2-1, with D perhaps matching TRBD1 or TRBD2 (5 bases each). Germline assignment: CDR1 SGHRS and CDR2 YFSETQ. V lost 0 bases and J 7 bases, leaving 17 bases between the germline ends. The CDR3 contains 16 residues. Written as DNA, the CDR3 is TGCGCCAGCAGCTTGGAAATCTCGCAATGGGGGAATGAGCAGTTCTTC. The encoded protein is CASSLEISQWGNEQFF.